The TCR beta chain described here comes from a study of T cell repertoires in cytomegalovirus infection. Study in general: Public TCR beta signature analysis indicated the presence of both CMV infection and matching HLA type. Study results and limitations: Identification of carriers of CMV plus the relevant HLA was achieved through cumulative public TCR beta family frequency. The ex vivo response was dominated by HLA-C-restricted CMV-specific TCR beta clonotypes.

MiXCR was run by TCRdb on the reads, yielding one entry per CDR3 protein. In the table there are around 340,000 distinct CDR3 sequences, approximately 32% of which are singletons. Germline values: CDR1 MNHNS, CDR2 SASEGT. The CDR3 is 15 residues long. Between the trimmed V and J ends, which lost 2 bases and 3 bases, there was a span of 13 bases. As regards this clonotype: What it binds is unknown.

The sample consisted of cultured PBMCs, taken from culture after CMV antigen stimulation. The sequence came from a human donor in good health (CMV status not recorded). Some clones in this sample may be carry-over from other donors' samples. The V and J genes are TRBV6-1 and TRBJ1-2, with D perhaps TRBD1 (6 bases). CDR3 coding DNA: TGTGCCAGCAGTGAAAGGGCGGGGGGCGACTATGGCTACACCTTC. This codes for CASSERAGGDYGYTF.